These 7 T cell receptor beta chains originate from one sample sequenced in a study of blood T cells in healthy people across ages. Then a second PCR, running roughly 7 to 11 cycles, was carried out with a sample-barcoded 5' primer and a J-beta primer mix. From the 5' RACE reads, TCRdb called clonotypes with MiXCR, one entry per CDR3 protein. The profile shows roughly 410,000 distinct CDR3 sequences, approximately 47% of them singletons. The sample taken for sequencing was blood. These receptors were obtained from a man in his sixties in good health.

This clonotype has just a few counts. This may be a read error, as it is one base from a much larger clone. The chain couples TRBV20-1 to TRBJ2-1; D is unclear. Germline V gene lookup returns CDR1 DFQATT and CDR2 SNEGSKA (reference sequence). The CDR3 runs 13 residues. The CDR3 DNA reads TGCAGTGCTAGCGCTGGGCGGAACAATGAGCGGTTCTTC. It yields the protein CSASAGRNNERFF.

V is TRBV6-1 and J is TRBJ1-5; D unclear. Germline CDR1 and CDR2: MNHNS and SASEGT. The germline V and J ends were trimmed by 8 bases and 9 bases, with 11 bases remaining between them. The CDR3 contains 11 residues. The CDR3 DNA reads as TGTGCCAGCGGCACCTTGTGGCCCCAGCATTTT. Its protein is CASGTLWPQHF.

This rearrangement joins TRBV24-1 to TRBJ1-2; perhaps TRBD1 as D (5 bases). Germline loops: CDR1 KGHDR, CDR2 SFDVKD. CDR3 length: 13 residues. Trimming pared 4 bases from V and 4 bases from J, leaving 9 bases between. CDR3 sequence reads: CATSEAGLYGYTF. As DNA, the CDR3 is TGTGCCACCAGTGAGGCGGGGCTCTATGGCTACACCTTC.

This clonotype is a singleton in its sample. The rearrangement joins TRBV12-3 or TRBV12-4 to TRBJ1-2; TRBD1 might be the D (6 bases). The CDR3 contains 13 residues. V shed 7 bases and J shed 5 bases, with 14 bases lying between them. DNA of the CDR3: TGTGCCAGCACCGTGGGGGCGACTTATGGCTACACCTTC. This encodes CASTVGATYGYTF.

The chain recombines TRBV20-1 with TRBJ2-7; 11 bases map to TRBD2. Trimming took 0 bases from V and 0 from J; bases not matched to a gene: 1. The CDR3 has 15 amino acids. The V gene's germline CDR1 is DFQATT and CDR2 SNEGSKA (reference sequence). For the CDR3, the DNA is TGCAGTGCTAGAGATAGCGGGAGGGCCTCCTACGAGCAGTACTTC. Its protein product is CSARDSGRASYEQYF.

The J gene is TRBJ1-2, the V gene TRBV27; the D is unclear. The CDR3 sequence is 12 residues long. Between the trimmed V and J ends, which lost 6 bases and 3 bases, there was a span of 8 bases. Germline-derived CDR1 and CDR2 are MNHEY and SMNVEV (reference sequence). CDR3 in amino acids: CASRDGDYGYTF. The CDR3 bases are TGTGCCAGCAGAGATGGGGACTATGGCTACACCTTC.

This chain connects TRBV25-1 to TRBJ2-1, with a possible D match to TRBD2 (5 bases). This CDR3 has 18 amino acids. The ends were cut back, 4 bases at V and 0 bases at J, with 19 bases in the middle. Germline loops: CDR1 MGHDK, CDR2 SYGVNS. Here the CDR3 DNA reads TGTGCCAGCAGTGGGCCCCCCGCGGGCCGACGCTCCTACAATGAGCAGTTCTTC. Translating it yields CASSGPPAGRRSYNEQFF. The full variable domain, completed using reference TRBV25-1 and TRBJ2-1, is EADIYQTPRYLVIGTGKKITLECSQTMGHDKMYWYQQDPGMELHLIHYSYGVNSTEKGDLSSESTVSRIRTEHFPLTLESARPSHTSQYLCASSGPPAGRRSYNEQFFGPGTRLTVL.